These 21 T cell receptor beta chains were all obtained from the same sample, sequenced in a study of blood T cell repertoires in COVID-19. Repertoires were generated with immunoSEQ multiplex PCR, while TCRdb's copy carries only in-frame clones and drops some. The sample holds hundreds of thousands of clones, 82% seen once. The sequenced sample was peripheral blood. Every receptor here comes from a woman between 70 and 85 years old with acute or convalescent COVID-19.

The chain has TRBV28 and TRBJ2-7, with no clear D. Trimming pared 4 bases from V and 2 bases from J, leaving 3 bases between. The germline V gene encodes CDR1 MDHEN and CDR2 SYDVKM. The CDR3 is 11 amino acids. This chain's CDR3 is CASSSAYEQYF. CDR3 DNA sequence: TGTGCCAGCAGTTCGGCCTACGAGCAGTACTTC.

The V gene is TRBV19, the J gene TRBJ1-4; TRBD1 agrees at 7 bases. The CDR3 length is 16 residues. J lost 3 bases, V lost 3 bases, and 7 bases had no gene match. Germline V CDR1 and CDR2: LNHDA, SQIVND (reference sequence). The CDR3 loop is CASSIQPGQPNEKLFF. CDR3 sequence (DNA): TGTGCCAGTAGTATTCAACCGGGACAGCCTAATGAAAAACTGTTTTTT.

The chain is built from TRBV5-1 and TRBJ1-2; 8 nucleotides line up with TRBD1. Germline CDR1 SGHRS, CDR2 YFSETQ. CDR3 length: 15 residues. After removal of 0 bases from V and 7 bases from J, the junction contained 8 bases not matched to a gene. The CDR3 sequence: CASSLGGTGGRGYTF. The CDR3, as DNA: TGCGCCAGCAGCTTGGGGGGGACAGGAGGACGTGGCTACACCTTC.

This chain links TRBV6-2 or TRBV6-3 with TRBJ1-1, with D perhaps matching TRBD1 (5 bases). This CDR3 is 14 amino acids long. Looked up from germline, CDR1 is MNHEY and CDR2 is SVGEGT. V was cut by 5 bases and J by 3 bases, with 13 bases left in between. The CDR3 DNA reads TGTGCCAGCAGTCCAGGGCTGCGGTACACTGAAGCTTTCTTT. This gives the protein CASSPGLRYTEAFF.

The V and J genes are TRBV11-2 and TRBJ2-7; 11 bases map to TRBD2. After removal of 2 bases from V and 0 bases from J, the junction contained 3 bases not matched to a gene. The CDR3 runs 16 residues. CDR1 and CDR2 (germline): SGHAT, FQNNGV. The DNA of the CDR3 is TGTGCCAGCAGCTTACGACTAGCGGGGAGCTCCTACGAGCAGTACTTC. Translated, it gives CASSLRLAGSSYEQYF.

The chain is built from TRBV9 and TRBJ2-2; D is perhaps TRBD1 (5 bases). CDR3 length equals 16 residues. The V and J ends lost 0 bases and 5 bases respectively, with 14 bases between them. The germline V gene has CDR1 SGDLS and CDR2 YYNGEE. The CDR3 is CASSVVAGAGTGELFF. Written as DNA, the CDR3 is TGTGCCAGCAGCGTAGTTGCTGGGGCAGGAACCGGGGAGCTGTTTTTT. The full variable domain, in which reference TRBV9 and TRBJ2-2 provide the parts outside the CDR3, is DSGVTQTPKHLITATGQRVTLRCSPRSGDLSVYWYQQSLDQGLQFLIQYYNGEERAKGNILERFSAQQFPDLHSELNLSSLELGDSALYFCASSVVAGAGTGELFFGEGSRLTVL.

This chain joins TRBV7-9 and TRBJ1-2; a weak D match, TRBD1 (5 bases). The CDR3 length is 14 residues. V lost 5 bases and J lost 8, with 18 bases in between. The germline CDR1 and CDR2 sequences are SEHNR and FQNEAQ (reference sequence). For the CDR3, the DNA is TGTGCCAGCAGCCTAGAGACAGTTCTGGGCGGCTACACCTTC. Its translation: CASSLETVLGGYTF.

V is TRBV19 and J is TRBJ1-5, with 8 bases lining up with TRBD1. V trimming: 3 bases; J trimming: 2 bases; junction bases outside the gene matches: 6. This CDR3 has 16 amino acids. Germline V gene data show CDR1 as LNHDA and CDR2 as SQIVND (reference sequence). The CDR3 nucleotides read TGTGCCAGTAGTATTCTTCCGGGACAGGGCAATCAGCCCCAGCATTTT. This sequence encodes CASSILPGQGNQPQHF.

This rearrangement joins TRBV7-8 to TRBJ2-5, with TRBD2 identical over 9 bases. Trimming at V came to 5 bases and at J to 2 bases, leaving 18 bases not matched to a gene. This CDR3 comprises 19 residues. Germline V gene data show CDR1 as SGHVS and CDR2 as FQNEAQ. The CDR3 is CASSPLAGWGSGAQETQYF. DNA for the CDR3: TGTGCCAGCAGCCCTCTAGCGGGGTGGGGTTCGGGCGCTCAAGAGACCCAGTACTTC.

DNA of the CDR3: TGTGCCAGCAGCCCCCGACAGGGAATAACCTACTATGGCTACACCTTC. This translates into CASSPRQGITYYGYTF. This chain joins TRBV7-2 and TRBJ1-2; 7 positions agree with TRBD1. The CDR3 totals 16 residues. Per the germline V gene, CDR1 is SGHTA and CDR2 is FQGNSA. V shed 5 bases and J 3 bases; nucleotides not matched to a gene: 12.

This chain connects TRBV5-1 to TRBJ2-3, with a weak D call TRBD2 (5 bases). This CDR3 comprises 14 residues. CDR1 is SGHRS and CDR2 is YFSETQ in the germline V gene. The ends were cut back, 0 bases at V and 5 bases at J, with 10 bases in the middle. CDR3 sequence: CASSLEVAGDTQYF. The CDR3 nucleotides read TGCGCCAGCAGCTTGGAAGTTGCGGGAGATACGCAGTATTTT. Variable domain in full (rest from reference TRBV5-1 and TRBJ2-3): KAGVTQTPRYLIKTRGQQVTLSCSPISGHRSVSWYQQTPGQGLQFLFEYFSETQRNKGNFPGRFSGRQFSNSRSEMNVSTLELGDSALYLCASSLEVAGDTQYFGPGTRLTVL.

The rearrangement joins TRBV12-3 or TRBV12-4 to TRBJ1-5, with D possibly being TRBD1 (6 bases). With 8 bases removed from V and 0 bases from J, the gap between germline ends came to 8 bases. The length of the CDR3 is 13 residues. CDR3 bases: TGTGCCAGCCAGGGGAATAGCAATCAGCCCCAGCATTTT. It translates to CASQGNSNQPQHF.

The genes are TRBV7-9 and TRBJ1-2, with unresolved D. From germline, CDR1 is SEHNR and CDR2 FQNEAQ (reference sequence). With 8 bases removed from V and 8 bases from J, the gap between germline ends came to 15 bases. The CDR3 is 12 amino acids. CDR3 nucleotides: TGTGCCAGCGAGGCTTATGCGGGCGGCTACACCTTC. It encodes CASEAYAGGYTF.

This chain uses TRBV10-3 with TRBJ1-6, with D perhaps matching TRBD1 (5 bases). The CDR3 is made up of 14 amino acids. The V end was cut by 4 bases, the J end by 7 bases, with 11 bases between. Germline assignment: CDR1 ENHRY and CDR2 SYGVKD. DNA of the CDR3: TGTGCCATCAGTGCAGACAGTCAGAATTCACCCCTCCACTTT. The encoded protein is CAISADSQNSPLHF.

This chain joins TRBV7-2 and TRBJ2-5, with D possibly TRBD2 on 6 matching bases. The CDR3 length is 15 residues. Germline CDR1 SGHTA, CDR2 FQGNSA. The V end was cut by 2 bases, the J end by 5 bases, with 15 bases between. CDR3 nucleotides: TGTGCCAGCAGCTTATCGGCGGGAAGAGGGGAGACCCAGTACTTC. Amino acids: CASSLSAGRGETQYF. The full variable domain, in which reference TRBV7-2 and TRBJ2-5 provide the parts outside the CDR3, is GAGVSQSPSNKVTEKGKDVELRCDPISGHTALYWYRQSLGQGLEFLIYFQGNSAPDKSGLPSDRFSAERTGGSVSTLTIQRTQQEDSAVYLCASSLSAGRGETQYFGPGTRLLVL.

This sequence joins TRBV2 and TRBJ2-1; TRBD2 matches at 7 bases. The V gene's germline CDR1 is SNHLY and CDR2 FYNNEI. The CDR3 runs 15 residues. Trimming at V came to 9 bases and at J to 0 bases, leaving 8 bases not matched to a gene. The CDR3 here is CASGGGRLSYNEQFF. CDR3 bases: TGTGCCAGTGGGGGGGGTAGACTCTCCTACAATGAGCAGTTCTTC.

V gene TRBV18 combines with J gene TRBJ2-7; 8 bases line up with TRBD2. CDR3 length: 16 amino acids. Germline-derived CDR1 and CDR2 are KGHSH and LQKENI. After removal of 3 bases from V and 0 bases from J, the junction contained 7 bases not matched to a gene. The CDR3 DNA reads as TGTGCCAGCTCACCCCGGGGGGGGGCGCGCTCCTACGAGCAGTACTTC. This sequence encodes CASSPRGGARSYEQYF.

The chain recombines TRBV11-2 with TRBJ2-5, with D perhaps TRBD2 (6 bases). V shed 1 base and J shed 0 bases, with 9 bases lying between them. The CDR3 covers 15 residues. In germline, CDR1 is SGHAT, CDR2 FQNNGV. CDR3 in DNA: TGTGCCAGCAGCTTAGCACGGGGGTACCAAGAGACCCAGTACTTC. It translates to CASSLARGYQETQYF. The variable domain in full, with the rest retrieved from reference TRBV11-2 and TRBJ2-5, is EAGVAQSPRYKIIEKRQSVAFWCNPISGHATLYWYQQILGQGPKLLIQFQNNGVVDDSQLPKDRFSAERLKGVDSTLKIQPAKLEDSAVYLCASSLARGYQETQYFGPGTRLLVL.

This clone was detected only once. The rearrangement uses TRBV5-6 and TRBJ2-7; 7 positions agree with TRBD1. The J segment lost 3 bases and the V segment lost 4 bases, leaving 10 bases of the junction unmatched. Germline V gene lookup returns CDR1 SGHDT and CDR2 YYEEEE. CDR3 size: 15 residues. The CDR3 is CASSGDSRFYYEQYF. The CDR3 bases are TGTGCCAGCAGCGGGGACAGCCGATTTTACTACGAGCAGTACTTC. The whole variable domain, remainder taken from reference TRBV5-6 and TRBJ2-7, is DAGVTQSPTHLIKTRGQQVTLRCSPKSGHDTVSWYQQALGQGPQFIFQYYEEEERQRGNFPDRFSGHQFPNYSSELNVNALLLGDSALYLCASSGDSRFYYEQYFGPGTRLTVT.

This sequence joins TRBV6-5 and TRBJ1-2; the D is unclear. The CDR3 spans 14 residues. Trimming left V 5 bases short and J 2 bases short, with 12 bases between. Germline-derived CDR1 and CDR2 are MNHEY and SVGAGI. This CDR3 is CASSLLSENYGYTF. The CDR3 region has the DNA TGTGCCAGCAGTCTGCTTTCCGAGAACTATGGCTACACCTTC.

The chain carries TRBV4-2 and TRBJ1-1, with a weak D call TRBD1 (5 bases). The CDR3 extends over 16 amino acids. V dropped 1 base and J dropped 0 bases, with 12 bases sitting between them. Germline V gene sequence: CDR1 LGHNA, CDR2 YNFKEQ. The CDR3 sequence is CASSQVSGAMNTEAFF. CDR3 bases: TGTGCCAGCAGCCAAGTGAGCGGGGCTATGAACACTGAAGCTTTCTTT.